This is a list of T cell receptor beta chains from one sample in a study of OX40 agonist ivuxolimab in advanced cancers. Assay used: immunoSEQ multiplex PCR; TCRdb lists only in-frame clones, some missing. The data show fewer than 45,000 clones, over 60% seen once. The sequenced sample was CD4+ or CD8+ T cells sorted from blood, obtained in a trial of the OX40 agonist ivuxolimab. The source of these receptors is an adult with an advanced solid tumor such as melanoma, head and neck, liver or kidney cancer. Each CDR3 is given with its conserved first and last residue. D genes are given only for firm matches. Not every row has a clone size; where given, it reads once, few, many or a size class.

TRBJ1-2,-,-,TRBV19,TGTGCCAGTAGTATTCCCTACTATGGCTACACCTTC,CASSIPYYGYTF
TRBJ1-2,-,-,TRBV21-1,TGTGCCAGCAGCACCTTTAGACATGGCTACACCTTC,CASSTFRHGYTF
TRBJ2-7,-,TRBD1,TRBV2,TGTGCCAGCAATGGACAGGGGAGCGAGCAGTACTTC,CASNGQGSEQYF
TRBJ2-7,many,-,TRBV6-6,TGTGCCAGCAGTTACTGGGCGGGGGCCCTCTACGAGCAGTACTTC,CASSYWAGALYEQYF
TRBJ2-3,few,-,TRBV6-5,TGTGCCAGCAGGAGGGACAGCACAGATACGCAGTATTTT,CASRRDSTDTQYF
TRBJ2-5,-,-,TRBV7-2,TGTGCCAGCAGCCCAGGGGAGTCGCGGACCCAGTACTTC,CASSPGESRTQYF
TRBJ2-7,once,-,TRBV5-5,TGTGCCAGCAGCTATGGGACGGTCCCCTACGAGCAGTACTTC,CASSYGTVPYEQYF
TRBJ1-1,large,-,TRBV5-1,TGCGCCAGCAGCGGATGGGACGGGAACACTGAAGCTTTCTTT,CASSGWDGNTEAFF
TRBJ2-3,-,TRBD2,TRBV4-1,TGCGCCAGCAGCCAAGAGCGATCTTTAGCGGGGACCGATACGCAGTATTTT,CASSQERSLAGTDTQYF
TRBJ2-7,few,-,TRBV20-1,TGCAGTGCTAGAGGGGGGCAGGAGCAGTACTTC,CSARGGQEQYF
TRBJ1-1,many,-,TRBV2,TGTGCCAGTATCACAGGGAGAGCTTTCTTT,CASITGRAFF
TRBJ1-2,-,-,TRBV7-9,TGTGCCAGCAGCTTAGCCGTGGAGGCTGGCTACACCTTC,CASSLAVEAGYTF
TRBJ2-1,-,TRBD2,TRBV4-1,TGCGCCAGCAGCCAAGGGTCTCTAGCGGGGGGATACAATGAGCAGTTCTTC,CASSQGSLAGGYNEQFF
TRBJ2-1,-,TRBD1,TRBV12-5,TGTGCTAGTGGCTCGGGACAGGCTAACTACAATGAGCAGTTCTTC,CASGSGQANYNEQFF
TRBJ1-4,-,TRBD1,TRBV5-1,TGCGCCAGCAGCGGGGGGACAGGCCTTAATGAAAAACTGTTTTTT,CASSGGTGLNEKLFF
TRBJ2-1,-,-,TRBV5-4,TGTGCCAGCAGCCGATGGGCGGGGGCTAGCAATGAGCAGTTCTTC,CASSRWAGASNEQFF
TRBJ1-1,-,TRBD1,TRBV7-3,TGTGCCAGCGGTCCGGGACAGGGGGCGAAAGCTTTCTTT,CASGPGQGAKAFF
TRBJ2-1,-,TRBD2,TRBV6-6,TGTGCCAGCGCCCGGGCGGGGGGTGAGCAGTTCTTC,CASARAGGEQFF
TRBJ2-5,-,TRBD1,TRBV28,TGTGCCAGCAGTTCCGACGGACAGGGGATGACCCAGTACTTC,CASSSDGQGMTQYF
TRBJ2-7,-,-,TRBV5-4,TGTGCCAGCAGCATCGCAGGGAGTAGTGAGCAGTACTTC,CASSIAGSSEQYF
TRBJ2-7,many,-,TRBV6-5,TGTGCCAGCGGCCGAGGGGGGCGCTACGAGCAGTACTTC,CASGRGGRYEQYF
TRBJ1-1,-,-,TRBV27,TGTGCCAGCAGGGGTCTACAGGGGAACACTGAAGCTTTCTTT,CASRGLQGNTEAFF
TRBJ1-2,-,-,TRBV4-1,TGCGCCAGCAGCCAAGGATCAGGGAGGGGGTATGGCTACACCTTC,CASSQGSGRGYGYTF
TRBJ2-7,-,TRBD2,TRBV7-9,TGTGCCAGCAGCCAAGGGAGCGGGGGGGCCTACGAGCAGTACTTC,CASSQGSGGAYEQYF
TRBJ2-7,-,-,TRBV5-1,TGCGCCAGCAGCTTGGACGAGCAGTACTTC,CASSLDEQYF
TRBJ1-6,few,-,TRBV6-5,TGTGCCAGCAGTTACTCTGTGACGGGAGATTCACCCCTCCACTTT,CASSYSVTGDSPLHF
TRBJ2-6,-,-,TRBV5-1,TGCGCCAGCAGTCTACCTGACAGTCCTAAAGGGGCCAACGTCCTGACTTTC,CASSLPDSPKGANVLTF
TRBJ2-5,-,-,TRBV7-9,TGTGCCAGCAGTCCGAAAGAGACCCAGTACTTC,CASSPKETQYF